This TCR beta chain appears in the sequencing data of a study of T cell repertoires in cytomegalovirus infection. Study information: Carrying CMV and the relevant HLA type showed in public TCR beta signatures.

This clonotype was found many times. Its antigen is currently unknown. One entry per CDR3 protein, called by TCRdb with MiXCR from the reads. This table holds 150,000 to 200,000 distinct CDR3 sequences, 13% to 15% found once. V dropped 6 bases and J dropped 8; count of bases not matched to a gene: 15. The CDR3 is 16 residues long. Germline lookup yields CDR1 MDHEN and CDR2 SYDVKM. Study findings and constraints: Cumulative public TCR beta family frequency identified carriers of CMV plus the relevant HLA. HLA-C-restricted CMV-specific TCR beta clonotypes prevailed in the ex vivo response.

The sequence was collected from a human donor in good health (CMV status not recorded). Some clones in this sample may be carry-over from other donors' samples. Sequences were obtained from PBMCs. The chain carries TRBV28 and TRBJ1-3, with 8 positions matching TRBD1. The CDR3: CASRPFPGQGGDTIYF. The CDR3 nucleotides read TGTGCCAGCAGACCCTTCCCCGGACAGGGAGGAGACACCATATATTTT.